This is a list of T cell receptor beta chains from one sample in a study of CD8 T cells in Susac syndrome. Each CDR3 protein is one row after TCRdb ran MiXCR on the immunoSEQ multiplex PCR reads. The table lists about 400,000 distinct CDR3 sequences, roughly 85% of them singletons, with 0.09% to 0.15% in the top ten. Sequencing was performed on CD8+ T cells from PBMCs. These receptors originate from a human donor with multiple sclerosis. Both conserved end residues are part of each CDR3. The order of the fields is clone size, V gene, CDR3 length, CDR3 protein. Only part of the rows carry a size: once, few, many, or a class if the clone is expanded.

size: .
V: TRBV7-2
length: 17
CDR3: CASSLVPPGQGNYGYTF

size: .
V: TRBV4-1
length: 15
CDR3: CASSAQGFGNTEAFF

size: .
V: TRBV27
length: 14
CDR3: CASSWGGSNNEQFF

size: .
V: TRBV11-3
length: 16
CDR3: CASSPRTGLVPDEQFF

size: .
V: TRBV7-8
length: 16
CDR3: CASSLFSRTGYTEAFF

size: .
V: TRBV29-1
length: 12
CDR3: CSVEKQDTEAFF

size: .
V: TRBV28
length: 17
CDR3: CASSLTQGTNSYNEQFF

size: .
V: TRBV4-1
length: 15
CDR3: CASSQESYAGNIQYF

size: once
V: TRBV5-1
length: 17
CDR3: CASSPVPLGTYNSPLHF

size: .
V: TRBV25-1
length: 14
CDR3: CASSFREGNQPQHF

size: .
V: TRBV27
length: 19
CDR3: CASSLIGTSGGSSYNEQFF

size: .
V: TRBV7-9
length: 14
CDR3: CASSLARGLGGYTF

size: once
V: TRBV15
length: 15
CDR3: CATSRSPGQADTQYF

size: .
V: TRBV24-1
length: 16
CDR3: CATSDGPTPNEYEQYF

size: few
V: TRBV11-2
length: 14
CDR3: CASSRLGGAYEQYF

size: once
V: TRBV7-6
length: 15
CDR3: CASSATHAKGEKLFF

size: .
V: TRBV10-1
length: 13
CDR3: CASSSQGANTQYF

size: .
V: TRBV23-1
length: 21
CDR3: CASSQSISRGPSGSSYNEQFF

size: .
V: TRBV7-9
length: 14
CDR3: CASSSTTSRNEQYF

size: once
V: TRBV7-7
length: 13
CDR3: CASSPGREGTQYF

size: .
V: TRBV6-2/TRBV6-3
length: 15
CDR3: CASMVDHASSYEQYF

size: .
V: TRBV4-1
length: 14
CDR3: CASSHILNTGELFF

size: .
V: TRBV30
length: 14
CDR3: CAWSGVSGANVLTF

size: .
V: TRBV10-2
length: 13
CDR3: CASSHQSTDTQYF

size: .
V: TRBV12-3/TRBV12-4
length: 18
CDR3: CASSPRGTSGGGTYEQYF

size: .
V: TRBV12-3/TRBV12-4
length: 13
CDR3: CASSLAGSDTQYF

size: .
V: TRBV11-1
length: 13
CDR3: CASSPGQHTEAFF

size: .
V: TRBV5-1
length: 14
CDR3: CASSLTDRGNEQFF

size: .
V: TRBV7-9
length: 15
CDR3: CASSSRQRVNSPLHF

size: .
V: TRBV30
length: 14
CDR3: CAWSAGTQYNEQFF

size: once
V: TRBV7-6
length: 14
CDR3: CASSFGSDYNEQFF

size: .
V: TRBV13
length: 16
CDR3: CASSPSGGTSGNTIYF

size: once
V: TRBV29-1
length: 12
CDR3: CSVTVDNQPQHF

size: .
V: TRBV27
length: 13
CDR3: CASGRGLGQPQHF

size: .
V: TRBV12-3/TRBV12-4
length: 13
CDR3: CASSPGGSNIQYF

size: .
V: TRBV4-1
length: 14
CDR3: CASSQDLAADTQYF

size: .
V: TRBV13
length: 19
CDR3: CASSLDGGSGTGVAYEQYF

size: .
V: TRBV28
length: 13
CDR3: CASKGTWSYEQYF

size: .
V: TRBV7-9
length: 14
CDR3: CASSYAPGVTEAFF

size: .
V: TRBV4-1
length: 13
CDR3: CASSQVTEDGYTF

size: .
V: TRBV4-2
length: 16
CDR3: CASRPNIHGENTEAFF

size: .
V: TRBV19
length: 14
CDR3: CASSLGTGPGEQYF

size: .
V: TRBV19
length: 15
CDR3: CASSIDSGLYNEQFF

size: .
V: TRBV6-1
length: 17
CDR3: CASSARAGLAGGNEQFF

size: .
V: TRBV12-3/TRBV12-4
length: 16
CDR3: CASSFVHGSNTGELFF

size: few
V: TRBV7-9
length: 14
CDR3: CASSLEVDTDTQYF

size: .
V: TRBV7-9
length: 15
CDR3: CASSSPGQSLYEQYF

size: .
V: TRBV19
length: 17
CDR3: CASSPTAGNIGNQPQHF

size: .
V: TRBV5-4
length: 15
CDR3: CASSTLTGGFYGYTF

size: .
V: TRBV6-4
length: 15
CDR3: CASSDSPAATGELFF

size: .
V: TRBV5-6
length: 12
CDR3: CASRTSYTEAFF

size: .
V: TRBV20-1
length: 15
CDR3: CSARDRANHNQPQHF

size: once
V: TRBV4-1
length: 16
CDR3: CASSPGEEGNWETQYF

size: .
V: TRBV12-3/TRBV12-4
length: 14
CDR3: CASSPRGGDQPQHF

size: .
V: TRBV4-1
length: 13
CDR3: CASSKIRGGEQYF

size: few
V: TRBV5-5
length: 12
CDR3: CASSLFEETQYF

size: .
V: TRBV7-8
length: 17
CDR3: CASSLGLAGGPVDEQFF

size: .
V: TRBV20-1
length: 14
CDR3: CSASEGEIDTEAFF

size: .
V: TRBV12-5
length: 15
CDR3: CASGLVIETYNEQFF